The source of this T cell receptor (beta chain) is a study of vaccination and CD4 T cells after COVID-19. The wider study: The study enrolled six male and four female convalescents, two of whom were Hispanic.

Noted treatment: roughly ten-day PBMC culture with coronavirus spike peptide pools or control peptides (ViraFEST assay). Cultured CD4+ T cell DNA underwent sequencing with the Oncomine TCR Beta short-read assay. TCRdb re-analysed the PCR reads in MiXCR, keeping a single row per CDR3 protein. The sample has fewer than 4,000 distinct CDR3 sequences, about a third seen once. This clonotype was counted only a few times. The antigen is not known. The V gene's germline CDR1 is SNHLY and CDR2 FYNNEI. V was trimmed by 2 bases and J by 1 base, leaving 8 bases between them. The CDR3 runs to 14 residues. The chain couples TRBV2 to TRBJ1-2; D call uncertain. The material sequenced was CD4+ T cells from blood, cultured in vitro. The clonotype was recovered from a human donor who had recovered from COVID-19. This CDR3 reads CASSETQDNYGYTF. The CDR3 DNA follows: TGTGCCAGCAGTGAAACGCAGGATAACTATGGCTACACCTTC.